One and the same sample provided the 29 T cell receptor beta chains below, sequenced in a study of cytomegalovirus exposure and HLA in healthy donors. Primers: 60 Vbeta forward and 13 Jbeta reverse. Produced via immunoSEQ multiplex PCR; TCRdb's table is partial and in-frame only. This table holds some 150,000 clones, around four fifths found once. The source material was PBMCs. These TCRs come from a man between 35 and 55 years old in good health and CMV-seronegative.

The rearrangement links TRBV6-1 to TRBJ2-7; TRBD1 matches 10 bases. Unmatched junction bases numbered 2, after V lost 8 bases and J lost 4 bases. The CDR3 consists of 12 residues. Germline V gene lookup returns CDR1 MNHNS and CDR2 SASEGT. The CDR3 here is CASGTGAYEQYF. The CDR3 DNA is TGTGCCAGCGGGACAGGGGCGTACGAGCAGTACTTC.

A single count supports this clone. The chain carries TRBV5-6 and TRBJ1-1; D not certain. From germline, CDR1 is SGHDT and CDR2 YYEEEE. The CDR3 runs to 13 residues. V lost 0 bases to trimming and J lost 6 bases, with 9 bases between them. The DNA for the CDR3 is TGTGCCAGCAGCTTGGTTAGTAGAGCTGAAGCTTTCTTT. It translates to CASSLVSRAEAFF.

The chain has TRBV30 and TRBJ1-3, with TRBD1 matching over 7 bases. Per the germline V gene, CDR1 is GTSNPN and CDR2 is SVGIG (reference sequence). With V trimmed by 0 bases and J by 0 bases, 5 bases remained unmatched. The CDR3 has 16 residues. The DNA of the CDR3 is TGTGCCTGGAGTGTACTTACAGGGGCCTCTGGAAACACCATATATTTT. Its protein product is CAWSVLTGASGNTIYF.

The chain combines TRBV7-2 with TRBJ2-7, with D tentatively TRBD2 (5 bases). Looked up from germline, CDR1 is SGHTA and CDR2 is FQGNSA. This CDR3 is built from 13 residues. Trimming cost V 6 bases and J 0 bases, with 9 bases left between them. The DNA of the CDR3 is TGTGCCAGCAGGAGTAGCGCCTCCTACGAGCAGTACTTC. It is translated as CASRSSASYEQYF. Looking up the rest from reference TRBV7-2 and TRBJ2-7 gives the full variable domain: GAGVSQSPSNKVTEKGKDVELRCDPISGHTALYWYRQSLGQGLEFLIYFQGNSAPDKSGLPSDRFSAERTGGSVSTLTIQRTQQEDSAVYLCASRSSASYEQYFGPGTRLTVT.

In regard to this clone: One end of the junction does not line up with germline, which may come from a read error. The chain couples TRBV5-1 to TRBJ2-1, with 10 positions matching TRBD2. CDR3 length: 17 residues. Germline-derived CDR1 and CDR2 are SGHRS and YFSETQ. For the CDR3, the DNA is TGCGCCAGCAGCTTGGTGCTAGCGGGGGCAGGGGGCAATAAGCAGTTCTTC. Its translation: CASSLVLAGAGGNKQFF.

The genes are TRBV7-3 and TRBJ2-3; 8 bases agree with TRBD2. The germline CDR1 and CDR2 sequences are SGHTA and FQGTGA. Losses at the gene ends were 1 base for V and 5 bases for J; bases not matched to a gene: 5. The CDR3 extends over 15 amino acids. Written as DNA, the CDR3 is TGTGCCAGCAGCTTAAGCGGGGGGCGGGGAGATACGCAGTATTTT. Translation: CASSLSGGRGDTQYF.

DNA for the CDR3: TGTGCCAGCAGCCAAGAACGGGGAGGCAGGGGGCGGTCCGGGGAGCTGTTTTTT. This encodes CASSQERGGRGRSGELFF. V gene TRBV14 combines with J gene TRBJ2-2; 8 bases line up with TRBD1. The CDR3 sequence is 18 residues long. Looked up from germline, CDR1 is SGHDN and CDR2 is FVKESK. The ends lost 0 bases at V and 6 bases at J; junction bases unmatched: 12. Supplemented by reference TRBV14 and TRBJ2-2, the full variable domain reads EAGVTQFPSHSVIEKGQTVTLRCDPISGHDNLYWYRRVMGKEIKFLLHFVKESKQDESGMPNNRFLAERTGGTYSTLKVQPAELEDSGVYFCASSQERGGRGRSGELFFGEGSRLTVL.

The chain joins TRBV6-6 to TRBJ2-5; 7 positions match TRBD1. Germline CDR1 MNHNY, CDR2 SVGAGI (reference sequence). The CDR3 consists of 15 residues. The V gene end was trimmed by 0 bases and the J gene end by 2 bases; junction bases not matched to a gene: 3. The CDR3 sequence is CASSYSRDRQETQYF. CDR3 bases: TGTGCCAGCAGTTACTCCCGGGACAGACAAGAGACCCAGTACTTC.

The CDR3 DNA reads as TGTGCCAGCAGCCCCCTCACCGGGGAGCTGTTTTTT. Its protein is CASSPLTGELFF. The V call is TRBV11-3, the J call TRBJ2-2; D call uncertain. Deletions cut 5 bases from V and 4 bases from J, with 5 bases between. Germline V CDR1 and CDR2: SGHNT, YENEEA. The CDR3 loop spans 12 amino acids.

The chain carries TRBV18 and TRBJ2-7; D is uncertain. Germline-derived CDR1 and CDR2 are KGHSH and LQKENI. This CDR3 spans 16 amino acids. V was shortened by 0 bases and J by 3 bases, with 15 bases between the two germline ends. The CDR3 is CASSPPAARHYYEQYF. The CDR3 coding sequence is TGTGCCAGCTCACCACCGGCCGCGAGACATTACTACGAGCAGTACTTC.

This rearrangement joins TRBV5-1 to TRBJ2-5; 10 nucleotides line up with TRBD1. Germline V gene data show CDR1 as SGHRS and CDR2 as YFSETQ. V shed 2 bases, J shed 5 bases, and the junction held 12 bases outside the gene matches. The CDR3 is 17 amino acids. The CDR3 spells CASSFSGTGVFGETQYF. The CDR3 DNA is TGCGCCAGCAGCTTCTCCGGGACAGGGGTCTTTGGGGAGACCCAGTACTTC.

The rearrangement uses TRBV27 and TRBJ2-5, with D perhaps matching TRBD1 (6 bases). Looked up from germline, CDR1 is MNHEY and CDR2 is SMNVEV (reference sequence). The V end was cut by 6 bases, the J end by 5 bases, with 13 bases between. This CDR3 has 13 amino acids. CDR3 coding DNA: TGTGCCAGCAGGACTCACAGGGATGAGACCCAGTACTTC. This translates into CASRTHRDETQYF.

This clone showed up just a few times. The V call is TRBV5-1, the J call TRBJ1-4; tentatively, D is TRBD1 (5 bases). Germline CDR1 is SGHRS and CDR2 is YFSETQ. Trimming removed 0 bases at V and 7 bases at J, with 19 bases between. The CDR3 is 17 residues long. The CDR3 DNA reads as TGCGCCAGCAGCTTGGGCGTTTCCAGGGCCGGTGGTGAAAAACTGTTTTTT. Encoded protein: CASSLGVSRAGGEKLFF.

This chain uses TRBV27 with TRBJ2-7; 10 bases agree with TRBD1. This CDR3 is 16 amino acids long. The V and J ends lost 5 bases and 1 base, in that order; junction bases with no gene match: 8. The V gene's germline CDR1 is MNHEY and CDR2 SMNVEV (reference sequence). CDR3 nucleotide sequence: TGTGCCAGCAGTCCACAACGACAGGGGGCTTCCTACGAGCAGTACTTC. Translation: CASSPQRQGASYEQYF.

The J gene is TRBJ2-3, the V gene TRBV2; 7 bases line up with TRBD1. V lost 5 bases to trimming and J lost 6 bases; unmatched junction nucleotides: 8. The length of the CDR3 is 14 residues. The V gene's germline CDR1 is SNHLY and CDR2 FYNNEI. The CDR3 nucleotides are TGTGCCAGCAGTACCCGACAGGGATCGGATACGCAGTATTTT. Its translation is CASSTRQGSDTQYF.

V and J are TRBV7-9 and TRBJ1-6; 7 nucleotides agree with TRBD1. Germline trimming cut 4 bases from V and 5 bases from J; bases unmatched to any gene: 2. In germline, CDR1 is SEHNR, CDR2 FQNEAQ (reference sequence). The CDR3 extends over 14 amino acids. CDR3 bases: TGTGCCAGCAGCTCCGGGACAGATAATTCACCCCTCCACTTT. Protein sequence: CASSSGTDNSPLHF.

The chain carries TRBV9 and TRBJ2-5; TRBD1 matches at 9 bases. V dropped 0 bases and J dropped 2; count of bases not matched to a gene: 8. The CDR3 loop spans 17 amino acids. Germline V lookup: CDR1 SGDLS, CDR2 YYNGEE. The CDR3 region has the DNA TGTGCCAGCAGCGTAGCTCCCTCCGGGACAGGGCAAGAGACCCAGTACTTC. This translates into CASSVAPSGTGQETQYF.

This clone was counted only a few times. The gene calls are TRBV2 and TRBJ2-1; D might be TRBD2 (5 bases). This CDR3 comprises 15 residues. Between the trimmed V and J ends, which lost 1 base and 2 bases, there was a span of 9 bases. The V gene's germline CDR1 is SNHLY and CDR2 FYNNEI. Here the CDR3 DNA reads TGTGCCAGCAGTGAAGACCGACTAACCTACAATGAGCAGTTCTTC. This codes for CASSEDRLTYNEQFF.

V is TRBV6-6 and J is TRBJ1-2; 8 positions agree with TRBD1. Trimming at V came to 6 bases and at J to 3 bases, leaving 3 bases not matched to a gene. This CDR3 has 13 residues. Germline assignment: CDR1 MNHNY and CDR2 SVGAGI (reference sequence). CDR3 region: CASRPQGDYGYTF. As DNA, the CDR3 is TGTGCCAGCAGGCCACAGGGGGACTATGGCTACACCTTC.

This chain links TRBV10-3 with TRBJ2-1; 12 bases map to TRBD2. From germline, CDR1 is ENHRY and CDR2 SYGVKD. CDR3 size: 18 residues. V lost 2 bases to trimming and J lost 4 bases; unmatched junction nucleotides: 9. The CDR3 coding sequence is TGTGCCATCAGTGAGGGATTACTAGCGGGAGGAACGTACAATGAGCAGTTCTTC. It specifies CAISEGLLAGGTYNEQFF.

The genes are TRBV7-9 and TRBJ2-1; TRBD2 aligns across 8 bases. With 4 bases clipped from V and 7 bases from J, the junction kept 15 bases outside the gene matches. Germline CDR1 SEHNR, CDR2 FQNEAQ (reference sequence). This CDR3 comprises 17 residues. This CDR3 reads CASSSRGASGPWNEQFF. The CDR3 nucleotides read TGTGCCAGCAGCTCCCGAGGCGCTAGCGGGCCATGGAATGAGCAGTTCTTC.

The chain combines TRBV7-8 with TRBJ2-7, with 7 bases lining up with TRBD1. CDR1 is SGHVS, CDR2 FQNEAQ, per germline. J lost 3 bases, V lost 1 base, and 6 bases had no gene match. CDR3 length equals 15 residues. The CDR3 region is CASSLGIDRDYEQYF. In DNA, the CDR3 is TGTGCCAGCAGCTTAGGAATCGACAGGGACTACGAGCAGTACTTC.

The chain carries TRBV19 and TRBJ2-2; TRBD1 matches 8 bases. The CDR3 is made up of 16 amino acids. The junction had 3 bases not matched to a gene; V was cut back by 3 bases and J by 0 bases. Germline CDR1 and CDR2: LNHDA and SQIVND (reference sequence). CDR3 in DNA: TGTGCCAGTAGTATGGGACAGGTAACGAACACCGGGGAGCTGTTTTTT. This gives the protein CASSMGQVTNTGELFF.

The chain joins TRBV9 to TRBJ2-1; 9 bases line up with TRBD2. CDR1 and CDR2 from the germline V gene are SGDLS and YYNGEE. V trimming: 2 bases; J trimming: 4 bases; junction bases outside the gene matches: 10. The CDR3 contains 17 residues. The CDR3 DNA follows: TGTGCCAGCAGCGTCCTAGCTGCGGGAGGGGTATACAATGAGCAGTTCTTC. This gives the protein CASSVLAAGGVYNEQFF.

The V gene is TRBV4-3, the J gene TRBJ1-4, with D unclear. V was pared by 1 base and J by 4 bases, with 13 bases between. This CDR3 contains 16 residues. The germline gives CDR1 LGHNA, CDR2 YSLEER. The DNA for the CDR3 is TGCGCCAGCAGCCAAGCGCGGGCGGGAGGTAATGAAAAACTGTTTTTT. It encodes CASSQARAGGNEKLFF.

Worth noting for this clone: One end of the junction is discordant with germline, which a read error may explain. The chain is built from TRBV7-9 and TRBJ2-7; D unclear. CDR1 SEHNR and CDR2 FQNEAQ come from the germline V gene (reference sequence). The CDR3 extends over 11 amino acids. The CDR3 nucleotides are TGTTCCAGCAGCTCGGGCTACGAGCAGTACTTC. It specifies CSSSSGYEQYF.

The chain recombines TRBV7-2 with TRBJ2-5, with no clear D. V lost 5 bases, J lost 10 bases, and 14 bases lay in between. Per the germline V gene, CDR1 is SGHTA and CDR2 is FQGNSA. CDR3 length: 12 amino acids. The CDR3 DNA follows: TGTGCCAGCAGCGCATTGCAGGTGTTCCAGTACTTC. It codes for CASSALQVFQYF.

The rearrangement links TRBV21-1 to TRBJ2-4; the table's D call, TRBD2, has no DNA check behind it. TRBV21-1 is assigned pseudogene status. The CDR3 loop spans 16 amino acids. The DNA for the CDR3 is TGTGCCAGCAAAGACCGGGGGGCATGTGCCAAAAACATTCAGTACTTC. Amino acid sequence: CASKDRGACAKNIQYF.

The gene calls are TRBV7-2 and TRBJ1-2; tentatively, D is TRBD1 (6 bases). Looked up from germline, CDR1 is SGHTA and CDR2 is FQGNSA. Trimming pared 6 bases from V and 8 bases from J, leaving 19 bases between. The CDR3 is 14 amino acids. CDR3 bases: TGTGCCAGCAGACAGAGGGGGGGCGTTTTCGGCTACACCTTC. Translated, it gives CASRQRGGVFGYTF. The whole variable domain, remainder taken from reference TRBV7-2 and TRBJ1-2, is GAGVSQSPSNKVTEKGKDVELRCDPISGHTALYWYRQSLGQGLEFLIYFQGNSAPDKSGLPSDRFSAERTGGSVSTLTIQRTQQEDSAVYLCASRQRGGVFGYTFGSGTRLTVV.